These T cell receptor beta chains were read from a single sample in a study of T cells after yellow fever vaccination. TCRdb re-called the 5' RACE reads with MiXCR, one entry per CDR3 protein. The sample carries approximately 300,000 distinct CDR3 sequences, about 6.6% recorded once. The specimen comprised PBMCs, sampled about 41 days after the first yellow fever vaccination. The receptor set was obtained from a man between 18 and 35 years old who received the YFV17D yellow fever vaccine. Each CDR3 is given without its conserved first and last residue. The order of the fields is V gene, CDR3 protein.

TRBV5-4 ASSFAPDQPQH
TRBV29-1 SVSFAAQDTQY
TRBV29-1 SGQGSWEETQY
TRBV7-9 ASSLQGGPRNEQF
TRBV29-1 SVVIGTGELF
TRBV7-2 ASSLQVSTNEKLF
TRBV11-1 ASSSPGWPLTSGANVLT
TRBV24-1 ATSDMGFEGARNEQF
TRBV25-1 ASSDPGLNTEAF
TRBV5-1 ASFRGTSRETQY
TRBV5-5 ASSPRQKTDTQY
TRBV14 ASSVGTGGEKLF
TRBV7-2 ASSLGPGYQETQY
TRBV12-3/TRBV12-4 ASRDRGQLDTQY